Sequencing of this T cell receptor beta chain was carried out in a study of cytomegalovirus exposure and HLA in healthy donors. General study points: A later analysis found TCR association rates differed by HLA locus, highest for DRB1 and lowest for HLA-C. The study recorded 164 TCR beta chains that were cytomegalovirus-associated.

13 Jbeta primers and 60 Vbeta primers were used for the PCR. TCRdb's copy holds only in-frame clones and misses some; the assay was immunoSEQ multiplex PCR. Of about 130,000 clones listed, about 8.9% were seen once; the top ten hold approximately 1.7%. A remark on this clone: The antigen is not known.

Input material: PBMCs. This clonotype was sampled from a man aged 50-59 years in good health and CMV-seronegative.

CDR3: CASSPGQGGYNEQFF. CDR3 in DNA: TGCGCCAGCAGCCCCGGACAGGGAGGCTACAATGAGCAGTTCTTC. The V gene is TRBV5-1, the J gene TRBJ2-1; TRBD1 aligns across 8 bases. V lost 4 bases, J lost 3 bases, and 6 bases stayed unmatched. This CDR3 comprises 15 residues. Germline lookup yields CDR1 SGHRS and CDR2 YFSETQ.